This note documents a single TCR beta chain sequence. This sample was taken from a study of OX40 agonist ivuxolimab in advanced cancers. Libraries were prepared by immunoSEQ multiplex PCR; TCRdb keeps only in-frame clonotypes and omits some of them. Seen here are about 64,000 clones, about 85% observed once, and the top ten hold 1.3%. Germline loops: CDR1 MDHEN, CDR2 SYDVKM. CDR3 length: 15 residues. With 7 bases removed from V and 5 bases from J, the gap between germline ends came to 21 bases. Sequenced here: CD4+ or CD8+ T cells sorted from blood, sampled in a trial of the OX40 agonist ivuxolimab. This receptor was identified in an adult with an advanced solid tumor such as melanoma, head and neck, liver or kidney cancer. The J gene is TRBJ2-7, the V gene TRBV28; D may be TRBD2 (6 bases). In DNA form, the CDR3 reads TGTGCCAGCATCATGTCGGGGGTTCCTAGTCACGAGCAGTACTTC. Translated, it gives CASIMSGVPSHEQYF.